These 25 T cell receptor beta chains were all obtained from the same sample, sequenced in a study of blood T cells in healthy people across ages. Using a J-beta primer mix together with a sample-barcoded 5' primer, a second PCR was run for roughly 7 to 12 cycles. MiXCR was run by TCRdb on the 5' RACE reads, yielding one entry per CDR3 protein. The table includes 650,000 to 700,000 distinct CDR3 sequences, 52% detected once. The sequencing input was blood. These receptor sequences come from a woman older than 75 in good health.

This sequence joins TRBV7-2 and TRBJ1-2; no definite D call. The CDR3 covers 15 residues. V dropped 1 base and J dropped 6 bases, with 15 bases sitting between them. Germline CDR1 SGHTA, CDR2 FQGNSA. The CDR3 DNA reads as TGTGCCAGCAGCTTAGTTGGGCGGACCGTGGATGGCTACACCTTC. It translates to CASSLVGRTVDGYTF.

This clonotype was detected ten times or more. J is TRBJ2-1 and V is TRBV12-3 or TRBV12-4; 9 nucleotides match TRBD2. The trim removed 3 bases at V and 6 bases at J, leaving 15 bases unmatched. The CDR3 sequence is 18 residues long. CDR3 bases: TGTGCCAGCAGTTTCGGGCGGCGGGAGGGCCCCTCGGGCAATGAGCAGTTCTTC. This sequence encodes CASSFGRREGPSGNEQFF.

For this clonotype: At one end, the junction sequence differs from germline, possibly due to a read error. The chain combines TRBV5-4 with TRBJ2-2; 14 bases fit TRBD2. This CDR3 is 15 amino acids long. Germline V lookup: CDR1 SGHNT, CDR2 YYREEE (reference sequence). CDR3 sequence (DNA): TGTGCCGGCAGCAGGACTAGCGGGGGGACCGGGGAGCTGTTTTTT. Translation: CAGSRTSGGTGELFF.

There are many counts of this clonotype. V and J are TRBV5-5 and TRBJ2-3; D not certain. CDR3 length: 15 amino acids. V shed 4 bases and J shed 4 bases, with 16 bases lying between them. Germline CDR1 is SGHKS and CDR2 is YYEKEE (reference sequence). CDR3 coding DNA: TGTGCCAGCAGCAAGGACGGACGACCCGCAGATACGCAGTATTTT. It translates to CASSKDGRPADTQYF.

In this sample, this clonotype turned up many times. J is TRBJ2-5 and V is TRBV4-2, with D perhaps given as TRBD1 or TRBD2 (6 bases each). Trimming removed 5 bases at V and 2 bases at J, with 18 bases between. Germline CDR1 and CDR2: LGHNA and YNFKEQ. This CDR3 contains 16 residues. The CDR3 is CASSSTGASMQETQYF. CDR3 nucleotide sequence: TGTGCCAGCAGCTCAACGGGGGCTTCCATGCAAGAGACCCAGTACTTC.

This clonotype was seen ten or more times. The chain joins TRBV9 to TRBJ2-5; D is ambiguous. The CDR3 loop spans 15 amino acids. CDR1 is SGDLS and CDR2 is YYNGEE in the germline V gene. Trimming pared 0 bases from V and 5 bases from J, leaving 14 bases between. The CDR3: CASSVEGLVLETQYF. In DNA, the CDR3 is TGTGCCAGCAGCGTAGAGGGTCTGGTCTTGGAGACCCAGTACTTC.

Of note for this clonotype: This may be a read error, as it is one base from a much larger clone. The V gene is TRBV20-1, the J gene TRBJ2-7; 8 bases fit TRBD2. V gave up 0 bases and J gave up 3 bases; unmatched junction bases: 1. The CDR3 loop spans 13 amino acids. In germline, CDR1 is DFQATT, CDR2 SNEGSKA (reference sequence). CDR3 amino acids: CSARDLAGYEQYF. The DNA for the CDR3 is TGCAGTGCTAGAGATCTAGCGGGCTACGAGCAGTACTTC.

The chain has TRBV5-6 and TRBJ2-1, with 11 bases lining up with TRBD1. V gave up 4 bases and J gave up 8 bases; unmatched junction bases: 8. There are 15 residues in the CDR3. Germline CDR1 reads SGHDT; CDR2 reads YYEEEE. The CDR3 reads CASSGRDRGWYEQFF. The CDR3 DNA reads TGTGCCAGCAGCGGCCGGGACAGGGGGTGGTATGAGCAGTTCTTC.

The rearrangement uses TRBV3-1 and TRBJ2-1, with 7 bases that match TRBD2. The CDR3 spans 13 residues. Germline CDR1 LGHDT, CDR2 YNNKEL (reference sequence). V was pared by 1 base and J by 7 bases, with 1 base of the junction left unmatched. The CDR3 spells CASSQGLANEQFF. DNA of the CDR3: TGTGCCAGCAGCCAAGGACTAGCTAATGAGCAGTTCTTC.

In its sample, this clonotype was seen a few times. The chain couples TRBV20-1 to TRBJ2-2; 7 bases align to TRBD2. V shed 5 bases and J 4 bases; nucleotides not matched to a gene: 7. Looked up from germline, CDR1 is DFQATT and CDR2 is SNEGSKA (reference sequence). The CDR3 covers 14 residues. The CDR3 sequence is CSAPPSGSTGELFF. The CDR3 bases are TGCAGTGCTCCCCCTAGCGGCAGCACCGGGGAGCTGTTTTTT.

On this clonotype itself: Germline is not matched at one junction end, which may reflect a read error. The rearrangement joins TRBV29-1 to TRBJ1-6; D is perhaps TRBD1 (5 bases). The CDR3 is 15 residues long. From germline, CDR1 is SQVTM and CDR2 ANQGSEA. CDR3 sequence reads: CSATQGATDNPPLHF. The CDR3 bases are TGCAGCGCGACCCAGGGTGCCACGGATAATCCACCCCTCCACTTT.

This clonotype was observed many times. V is TRBV20-1 and J is TRBJ2-3, with D unresolved. The CDR3 is 11 amino acids. Trimming pared 5 bases from V and 7 bases from J, leaving 10 bases between. Germline CDR1 reads DFQATT; CDR2 reads SNEGSKA (reference sequence). CDR3 sequence (DNA): TGCAGTGCTGAAGCTGGGAATACGCAGTATTTT. Its protein is CSAEAGNTQYF.

As for this clonotype: Possible read error: a much larger clone is one base away. The chain couples TRBV7-2 to TRBJ2-3; no clear D gene. Trimming removed 5 bases at V and 5 bases at J, with 14 bases between. Germline V lookup: CDR1 SGHTA, CDR2 FQGNSA. The CDR3 consists of 14 residues. The CDR3 reads CTSSPQIRGDTQYF. In DNA form, the CDR3 reads TGTACCAGCAGCCCCCAAATAAGAGGAGATACGCAGTATTTT. The full variable domain, in which reference TRBV7-2 and TRBJ2-3 provide the parts outside the CDR3, is GAGVSQSPSNKVTEKGKDVELRCDPISGHTALYWYRQSLGQGLEFLIYFQGNSAPDKSGLPSDRFSAERTGGSVSTLTIQRTQQEDSAVYLCTSSPQIRGDTQYFGPGTRLTVL.

For the CDR3, the DNA is TGTGCCAGCCGGGACAGGGGTTCGTTAGGGTGCGGCTACACCTTC. Its protein product is CASRDRGSLGCGYTF. The V gene is TRBV27, the J gene TRBJ1-2, with 10 bases lining up with TRBD1. The germline V gene encodes CDR1 MNHEY and CDR2 SMNVEV (reference sequence). After removal of 8 bases from V and 8 bases from J, the junction contained 14 bases not matched to a gene. The CDR3 runs 15 residues.

This clonotype was seen ten or more times. The V gene is TRBV4-1, the J gene TRBJ1-2; D not resolved. The V and J ends lost 1 base and 7 bases respectively, with 10 bases between them. CDR1 is MGHRA, CDR2 YSYEKL, per germline. The length of the CDR3 is 13 residues. CDR3 sequence (DNA): TGCGCCAGCAGCCAAGTGGTACAGTTTGGCTACACCTTC. It is translated as CASSQVVQFGYTF.

This clonotype was counted ten times or more. The rearrangement links TRBV29-1 to TRBJ1-2; 8 bases are a match to TRBD1. The ends lost 5 bases at V and 7 bases at J; junction bases unmatched: 15. The CDR3 spans 15 residues. From germline, CDR1 is SQVTM and CDR2 ANQGSEA. The chain's CDR3 is CSVHAGTGKSGGYTF. CDR3 DNA: TGCAGCGTTCATGCCGGGACAGGCAAAAGTGGTGGCTACACCTTC.

This clonotype was observed many times. This chain uses TRBV7-8 with TRBJ2-1, with a tentative D call TRBD2 (5 bases). This CDR3 spans 14 amino acids. The V gene lost 5 bases and the J gene lost 3 bases, with 11 bases spanning the gap. Germline V gives CDR1 SGHVS, CDR2 FQNEAQ. The CDR3 reads CASSPGADYNEQFF. The CDR3 coding sequence is TGTGCCAGCAGCCCCGGAGCGGACTACAATGAGCAGTTCTTC. The complete variable domain, with remaining parts taken from reference TRBV7-8 and TRBJ2-1, reads GAGVSQSPRYKVAKRGQDVALRCDPISGHVSLFWYQQALGQGPEFLTYFQNEAQLDKSGLPSDRFFAERPEGSVSTLKIQRTQQEDSAVYLCASSPGADYNEQFFGPGTRLTVL.

The chain joins TRBV6-1 to TRBJ1-3; no definite D call. The CDR3 has 19 residues. CDR1 is MNHNS, CDR2 SASEGT, per germline. With 6 bases removed from V and 1 base from J, the gap between germline ends came to 25 bases. The CDR3 protein is CASSRTPSVQPVSGNTIYF. The CDR3 DNA is TGTGCCAGCAGCCGTACTCCCTCGGTTCAGCCCGTTTCTGGAAACACCATATATTTT.

The table lists this clonotype with a few counts. Germline and junction disagree at one end, which may indicate a read error. The J gene is TRBJ2-1, the V gene TRBV20-1; D perhaps matches TRBD1 (6 bases). CDR3 length equals 13 residues. Germline-derived CDR1 and CDR2 are DFQATT and SNEGSKA (reference sequence). The CDR3 bases are TGCAGTGCCAGAGGGGAGAGGGGGAATGAGCAGTTCTTC. This encodes CSARGERGNEQFF.

Comment on this clonotype: At one end, the junction sequence differs from germline, possibly due to a read error. The rearrangement uses TRBV10-2 and TRBJ2-3, with TRBD1 matching over 11 bases. This CDR3 spans 16 amino acids. The germline gives CDR1 WSHSY, CDR2 SAAADI. CDR3 residues: CASGDPGQGVGDTQYF. In nucleotides, the CDR3 is TGCGCCAGCGGTGACCCGGGACAGGGGGTAGGGGATACGCAGTATTTT.

The chain combines TRBV6-5 with TRBJ1-6, with D maybe TRBD1 (5 bases). V was shortened by 5 bases and J by 10 bases, with 9 bases between the two germline ends. CDR1 and CDR2 from the germline V gene are MNHEY and SVGAGI. This CDR3 has 12 residues. This CDR3 reads CASSMGDSPLHF. DNA for the CDR3: TGTGCCAGCAGTATGGGGGACTCACCCCTCCACTTT.

The chain couples TRBV4-1 to TRBJ2-7; a weak D match, TRBD2 (5 bases). The CDR3 has 15 amino acids. Germline V lookup: CDR1 MGHRA, CDR2 YSYEKL. V was pared by 1 base and J by 5 bases, with 15 bases between. The CDR3 bases are TGCGCCAGCAGCCAAGTTCACGGGATCTGGAACGAGCAGTACTTC. It encodes CASSQVHGIWNEQYF.

Note on this clonotype: A read error may be the cause here, since a much bigger clone is one base away. The chain carries TRBV12-3 or TRBV12-4 and TRBJ2-7; D tentatively fits TRBD1 or TRBD2 (5 bases each). This CDR3 comprises 14 residues. The CDR3 region is CAGSLRDGAYEQYF. CDR3 DNA sequence: TGTGCCGGCAGTTTAAGGGACGGAGCCTACGAGCAGTACTTC.

The V call is TRBV7-2, the J call TRBJ2-3; D is ambiguous. CDR3 length equals 16 residues. In germline, CDR1 is SGHTA, CDR2 FQGNSA. V lost 4 bases and J lost 3, with 17 bases in between. This CDR3 is CASSSRTMRNTDTQYF. For the CDR3, the DNA is TGTGCCAGCAGCTCCCGTACGATGAGGAATACAGATACGCAGTATTTT.

Note on this clonotype: A much larger clone is a single base away; this may be a read error. The chain links TRBV29-1 to TRBJ2-7; 8 nucleotides line up with TRBD1. The assigned J gene may be wrong: the sequence end matches TRBJ2-5 better. This CDR3 is built from 12 residues. CDR1 is SQVTM, CDR2 ANQGSEA, per germline. The DNA for the CDR3 is TGCGGCGTTGGACAGGGTCAAGAGACCCAGTACTTC. This codes for CGVGQGQETQYF.